This TCR beta chain was sequenced for a study of blood T cell repertoires in COVID-19. Study at large: COVID-19 samples collected from the United States, Italy and Spain covered acute and convalescent phases. Sources were T cells, B-cell-depleted T cells, or PBMCs; the material itself was cDNA or gDNA.

The protocol was immunoSEQ multiplex PCR, while the TCRdb copy is restricted to in-frame clones and leaves out a portion. The table shows about 28,000 clones, with over 75% occurring only once. From germline, CDR1 is MNHEY and CDR2 SMNVEV (reference sequence). With 2 bases clipped from V and 1 base from J, the junction kept 9 bases outside the gene matches. The CDR3 consists of 18 residues. The sequence derives from a human donor in a cohort sampled during active COVID-19. Source material: peripheral blood. The chain is built from TRBV27 and TRBJ2-2, with 8 bases lining up with TRBD2. CDR3: CASSLRGGRRWNTGELFF. The CDR3 nucleotides are TGTGCCAGCAGTTTACGCGGGGGGCGCAGATGGAACACCGGGGAGCTGTTTTTT.